This T cell receptor beta chain was found in a study of T cell repertoires in cytomegalovirus infection (dated by TCRdb to about 2019). Background on the whole study: Recently identified HLA-C-restricted CMV epitopes, whose presentation resists viral immunomodulation, were targeted by peptide stimulations together with well-studied HLA-B-restricted epitopes. The HLA type of each donor mattered for the analysis, because public TCR beta signatures pointed to carriage of CMV infection along with the matching HLA type.

This clonotype was recorded a few times. The specificity of this receptor is unknown. No much larger clone is present one base from it, and per-base qualities are unavailable. The treatment or condition label, read with the paper, signifies: in vitro stimulation with specific CMV peptide epitopes to enrich CMV-specific T cells. Broad study findings and their caveats: The ex vivo response was dominated by HLA-C-restricted CMV-specific TCR beta clonotypes, and the single most frequent clonotype in two of eight donors was supplied by these HLA-C-restricted clonotypes. In both this cohort and an independent approximately 400-donor cohort, the cumulative frequency of public TCR beta family members distinguished carriers of CMV infection plus the relevant HLA type.

The sequencer was an Illumina HiSeq 1500. TCRdb passed the public sequencing reads through fastp at Q25 and MiXCR, retaining productive beta sequences. Identical CDR3 proteins give one entry, which carries the most common genes and DNA. This sample comprises approximately 910,000 distinct CDR3 sequences, around 31% of them detected only once. More than 12% of the sample is in the top ten clones. There are 13 amino acids in the CDR3, from cysteine to phenylalanine inclusive. The CDR3 DNA has 39 bases and is translated from base 1. V loses 5 bases, J loses 5 bases, and the germline ends lie 12 bases apart.

Here the sequenced sample was cultured CD8+ T cells from PBMCs, taken from culture after CMV antigen stimulation. The rearrangement joined TRBV12-3 or TRBV12-4 to TRBJ2-5, with the D gene not confidently named. The sequence derives from a human donor in good health (CMV status not recorded). Some clones in this sample may be carry-over from other donors' samples. Here the CDR3 is given as CASSTTRLETQYF. The bases read TGTGCCAGCAGTACGACGAGACTGGAGACCCAGTACTTC.